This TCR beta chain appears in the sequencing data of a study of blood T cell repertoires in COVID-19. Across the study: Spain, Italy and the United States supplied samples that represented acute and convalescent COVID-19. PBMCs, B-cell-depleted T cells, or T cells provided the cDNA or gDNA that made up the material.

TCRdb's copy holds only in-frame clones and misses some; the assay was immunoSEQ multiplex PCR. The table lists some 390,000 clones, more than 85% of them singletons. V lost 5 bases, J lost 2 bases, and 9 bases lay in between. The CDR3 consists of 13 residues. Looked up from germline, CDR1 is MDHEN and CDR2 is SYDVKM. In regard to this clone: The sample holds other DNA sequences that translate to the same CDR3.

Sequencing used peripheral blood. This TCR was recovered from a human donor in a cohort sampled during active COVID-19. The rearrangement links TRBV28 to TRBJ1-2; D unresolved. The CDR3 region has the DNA TGTGCCAGCAGTCTTGCGGTCAACTATGGCTACACCTTC. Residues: CASSLAVNYGYTF.